Listed here are 12 T cell receptor beta chains from one sample, sequenced in a study of post-analysis software for immune sequencing data (dated by TCRdb to 2013 to 2016). What the research found in general, with its limitations: Roughly 5 TRBV segments, including TRBV5-6, TRBV5-1 and TRBV20-1, were significantly more frequent in patients than controls.

These receptors have no known antigen. Library creation used PCR. Instrument on record: Illumina HiSeq 2500. To reduce PCR and sequencing biases, unique molecular identifiers were built into the TCR beta cDNA libraries. The public sequencing data were trimmed at Q25 with fastp and processed into clonotypes with MiXCR by TCRdb, which kept only in-frame beta chains. A single entry per CDR3 protein holds the most common genes and DNA from its merged rows. This sample lists roughly 430,000 distinct CDR3 sequences; over 30% were detected once. Approximately 7.1% of the sample belongs to the ten largest clones. The specimen was blood. The source of these receptors is a girl aged 2-10 years with multiple sclerosis.

The V gene is TRBV12-3 or TRBV12-4, the J gene TRBJ2-6; D not certain. The V and J ends lost 6 bases and 0 bases respectively, with 12 bases between them. The CDR3 is 16 residues long. Here the CDR3 DNA reads TGTGCCAGCAGCTACCAGCTCAGCTCTGGGGCCAACGTCCTGACTTTC. Translated, it gives CASSYQLSSGANVLTF.

The chain joins TRBV5-1 to TRBJ2-1, with D perhaps matching TRBD1 (5 bases). Germline-derived CDR1 and CDR2 are SGHRS and YFSETQ. Trimming removed 5 bases from V and 3 bases from J, with 9 bases in between. The CDR3 has 13 residues. The CDR3 region has the DNA TGCGCCAGCAGGCCACAGGACTACAATGAGCAGTTCTTC. The encoded protein is CASRPQDYNEQFF.

On this clonotype itself: A junction end diverges from the germline sequence, so it may reflect a read error. The genes are TRBV5-1 and TRBJ2-1; D remains ambiguous. Germline loops: CDR1 SGHRS, CDR2 YFSETQ. The CDR3 is 15 amino acids. The CDR3: CANSSSGRSHNEQFF. The CDR3 nucleotides are TGCGCCAACAGCTCCTCGGGTAGGTCCCACAATGAGCAGTTCTTC.

This clonotype was counted a few times. This chain connects TRBV9 to TRBJ1-6; D may be TRBD1 (6 bases). The CDR3 extends over 16 amino acids. V dropped 3 bases and J dropped 6 bases, with 16 bases sitting between them. Germline-derived CDR1 and CDR2 are SGDLS and YYNGEE. The CDR3: CASSATDRRTNSPLHF. CDR3 DNA sequence: TGTGCCAGCAGCGCCACCGACAGGAGGACTAATTCACCCCTCCACTTT.

This rearrangement joins TRBV21-1 to TRBJ1-5; the DNA was not used to check the table's D call, TRBD1. TRBV21-1 is given as a pseudogene. The CDR3 extends over 16 amino acids. In DNA, the CDR3 is TGTGCCAGCAGCAAGTCACGGGTCTGTAGCAATCAGCCCCAGCATTTT. Translating gives CASSKSRVCSNQPQHF.

This clonotype was seen a few times. This chain joins TRBV29-1 and TRBJ2-7; weak D call: TRBD1 (5 bases). In germline, CDR1 is SQVTM, CDR2 ANQGSEA. The CDR3 totals 12 residues. With 0 bases removed from V and 5 bases from J, the gap between germline ends came to 8 bases. The CDR3 region is CSVEDRVDEQYF. CDR3 DNA sequence: TGCAGCGTTGAAGACAGGGTGGACGAGCAGTACTTC.

In this sample, this clonotype turned up a few times. This chain joins TRBV10-3 and TRBJ2-1; the match to TRBD1 covers 7 bases. Germline CDR1 reads ENHRY; CDR2 reads SYGVKD. The ends lost 6 bases at V and 6 bases at J; junction bases unmatched: 8. The length of the CDR3 is 14 residues. This chain's CDR3 is CAIRGGSYSNEQFF. The CDR3 DNA follows: TGTGCCATCAGAGGGGGCTCATATTCCAATGAGCAGTTCTTC.

The chain recombines TRBV20-1 with TRBJ2-5; D may be TRBD2 (6 bases). This CDR3 comprises 12 residues. Germline CDR1 reads DFQATT; CDR2 reads SNEGSKA (reference sequence). The germline V and J ends were trimmed by 7 bases and 11 bases, with 20 bases remaining between them. In DNA form, the CDR3 reads TGCAGTGGTGGGCACCACCTACGGGAGCAGTACTTC. Amino acids: CSGGHHLREQYF.

This clonotype turned up a few times. The genes are TRBV29-1 and TRBJ2-1; D not certain. This CDR3 is built from 11 residues. The V gene lost 1 base and the J gene lost 4 bases, with 2 bases spanning the gap. Germline V gives CDR1 SQVTM, CDR2 ANQGSEA. CDR3 protein: CSVEGYNEQFF. CDR3 nucleotide sequence: TGCAGCGTTGAAGGATACAATGAGCAGTTCTTC.

The table lists this clonotype with a few counts. The chain has TRBV29-1 and TRBJ1-2; weak D call: TRBD1 (6 bases). This CDR3 is 13 amino acids long. Germline-derived CDR1 and CDR2 are SQVTM and ANQGSEA. V lost 2 bases and J lost 4, with 11 bases in between. In nucleotides, the CDR3 is TGCAGCGTTGAATTTGGCAGGGGCTATGGCTACACCTTC. It yields the protein CSVEFGRGYGYTF.

This clonotype was picked up one time. This sequence joins TRBV20-1 and TRBJ2-4, with 8 bases matching TRBD2. Germline-derived CDR1 and CDR2 are DFQATT and SNEGSKA (reference sequence). The CDR3 contains 16 residues. V lost 0 bases and J lost 13; bases outside the gene matches: 17. The CDR3 reads CSARDLSGRLLNKQYF. CDR3 coding DNA: TGCAGTGCTAGAGATTTGAGCGGGAGACTACTCAACAAGCAGTACTTC.

The chain combines TRBV20-1 with TRBJ2-7, with D tentatively TRBD1 (5 bases). The V gene's germline CDR1 is DFQATT and CDR2 SNEGSKA (reference sequence). The CDR3 totals 13 residues. V was shortened by 7 bases and J by 2 bases, with 15 bases between the two germline ends. CDR3: CSVPAQGPYEQYF. Written as DNA, the CDR3 is TGCAGTGTTCCGGCCCAGGGCCCCTACGAGCAGTACTTC.